Following are 2 T cell receptor beta chains from one sample sequenced in a study of vaccination effects on CD4 cells after COVID-19. These TCRs are of unknown antigen specificity. Measured with immunoSEQ multiplex PCR; TCRdb has only the in-frame clones, and not every one. The sample has just under 75,000 clones; approximately 73% are singletons. Subsequent to a culture period of approximately 11 days, CD4+ T cells were isolated. Vaccine administered to participants consisted of two doses of either BNT162b2 or mRNA-1273. Sequences were derived from CD4+ T cells from PBMCs cultured without peptide, sampled after COVID-19 vaccination. These receptor sequences come from a human donor who received a COVID-19 vaccine.

The chain uses TRBV28 and TRBJ2-7; 9 nucleotides match TRBD1. Germline V gene lookup returns CDR1 MDHEN and CDR2 SYDVKM. J lost 6 bases, V lost 6 bases, and 9 bases had no gene match. CDR3 length: 14 residues. For the CDR3, the DNA is TGTGCCAGCAGCCTCGACAGGGGGAATGGCGAGCAGTACGTC. Translating it yields CASSLDRGNGEQYV.

This chain connects TRBV7-2 to TRBJ2-3; 13 positions agree with TRBD2. CDR1 is SGHTA and CDR2 is FQGNSA in the germline V gene. This CDR3 contains 17 residues. V was clipped by 3 bases and J by 2 bases; unmatched bases: 5. CDR3 in DNA: TGTGCCAGCAGCTTCGCCGGGACTAGCGGGGTCACAGATACGCAGTATTTT. It is translated as CASSFAGTSGVTDTQYF.